These 16 T cell receptor beta chains share one sample of origin, sequenced in a study of blood T cell repertoires in COVID-19. Only in-frame clones appear in the TCRdb table, and some are missing; sequencing was by immunoSEQ multiplex PCR. Of around 58,000 clones listed, less than 90% are singletons. Sequencing was performed on peripheral blood. The receptors stem from a human donor in a cohort sampled during active COVID-19.

V usage is TRBV10-1 and J usage is TRBJ2-2; 8 nucleotides align to TRBD2. After removal of 5 bases from V and 1 base from J, the junction contained 0 bases not matched to a gene. This CDR3 region has 14 residues. In germline, CDR1 is WNHNN, CDR2 SYGVQD (reference sequence). The CDR3 here is CASSRGGNTGELFF. In DNA form, the CDR3 reads TGCGCCAGCAGTCGGGGGGGGAACACCGGGGAGCTGTTTTTT.

The V call is TRBV5-4, the J call TRBJ2-6; perhaps TRBD2 as D (5 bases). CDR1 is SGHNT and CDR2 is YYREEE in the germline V gene (reference sequence). The CDR3 consists of 17 residues. V was cut by 3 bases and J by 0 bases, with 13 bases left in between. CDR3 residues: CASSSGTVFSGANVLTF. The CDR3 DNA sequence: TGTGCCAGCAGCTCGGGAACAGTTTTCTCTGGGGCCAACGTCCTGACTTTC.

The rearrangement links TRBV19 to TRBJ2-1, with 7 bases identical to TRBD2. This CDR3 spans 13 amino acids. J gave up 6 bases and V 10 bases, and 9 bases lay outside the gene matches. CDR1 is LNHDA, CDR2 SQIVND, per germline (reference sequence). In DNA form, the CDR3 reads TGTGCCATTGGGGATTCGGGGGGCAATGAGCAGTTCTTC. The encoded protein is CAIGDSGGNEQFF. Filled out from reference TRBV19 and TRBJ2-1, the complete variable domain reads DGGITQSPKYLFRKEGQNVTLSCEQNLNHDAMYWYRQDPGQGLRLIYYSQIVNDFQKGDIAEGYSVSREKKESFPLTVTSAQKNPTAFYLCAIGDSGGNEQFFGPGTRLTVL.

V is TRBV7-9 and J is TRBJ2-5; the D is unclear. Per germline, CDR1 SEHNR and CDR2 FQNEAQ (reference sequence). The length of the CDR3 is 12 residues. Trimming removed 2 bases at V and 5 bases at J, with 6 bases between. The CDR3 coding sequence is TGTGCCAGCAGCTTAATACAGGAGACCCAGTACTTC. It is translated as CASSLIQETQYF.

V and J are TRBV7-6 and TRBJ1-6, with 7 bases aligning to TRBD1. The CDR3 length is 15 residues. After removal of 4 bases from V and 7 bases from J, the junction contained 7 bases not matched to a gene. Germline V gene lookup returns CDR1 SGHVS and CDR2 FNYEAQ. The CDR3 loop is CASSSTTGLNSPLHF. In nucleotides, the CDR3 is TGTGCCAGCAGCTCCACGACAGGGCTAAATTCACCCCTCCACTTT.

V usage is TRBV2 and J usage is TRBJ1-2; no firm D call. Trimming stripped 4 bases from V and 3 bases from J, with 9 bases between. Germline CDR1 SNHLY, CDR2 FYNNEI. This CDR3 has 13 residues. This CDR3 reads CASSVESYYGYTF. CDR3 in DNA: TGTGCCAGCAGTGTTGAGAGTTACTATGGCTACACCTTC. The variable domain in full, with the rest retrieved from reference TRBV2 and TRBJ1-2, is EPEVTQTPSHQVTQMGQEVILRCVPISNHLYFYWYRQILGQKVEFLVSFYNNEISEKSEIFDDQFSVERPDGSNFTLKIRSTKLEDSAMYFCASSVESYYGYTFGSGTRLTVV.

The chain employs TRBV9 and TRBJ1-1; D remains unclear. Germline V gene data show CDR1 as SGDLS and CDR2 as YYNGEE. The CDR3 sequence is 15 residues long. The germline V and J ends were trimmed by 3 bases and 2 bases, with 14 bases remaining between them. The CDR3, as DNA: TGTGCCAGCAGCGCAGTACCGGGAGTTAACACTGAAGCTTTCTTT. It is translated as CASSAVPGVNTEAFF.

The chain employs TRBV7-8 and TRBJ1-3; TRBD1 might be the D (6 bases). Trimming stripped 1 base from V and 10 bases from J, with 11 bases between. The CDR3 has 13 amino acids. Germline CDR1 is SGHVS and CDR2 is FQNEAQ. In DNA, the CDR3 is TGTGCCAGCAGCTTAGGTACAGGGAGAACCATATATTTT. It codes for CASSLGTGRTIYF.

The chain links TRBV5-1 to TRBJ2-1, with 14 bases that match TRBD2. Germline CDR1 is SGHRS and CDR2 is YFSETQ. V was pared by 4 bases and J by 8 bases, with 5 bases of the junction left unmatched. The CDR3 is 15 amino acids. This CDR3 reads CASSRTSGGLDEQFF. For the CDR3, the DNA is TGCGCCAGCAGCCGGACTAGCGGGGGGTTAGATGAGCAGTTCTTC. Complete variable domain (other parts from reference TRBV5-1 and TRBJ2-1): KAGVTQTPRYLIKTRGQQVTLSCSPISGHRSVSWYQQTPGQGLQFLFEYFSETQRNKGNFPGRFSGRQFSNSRSEMNVSTLELGDSALYLCASSRTSGGLDEQFFGPGTRLTVL.

The V call is TRBV6-6, the J call TRBJ1-2; 9 bases are shared with TRBD1. CDR3 length equals 15 residues. Germline V gene data show CDR1 as MNHNY and CDR2 as SVGAGI (reference sequence). With V trimmed by 4 bases and J by 4 bases, 7 bases remained unmatched. CDR3 amino acids: CASSLQGAQFYGYTF. Here the CDR3 DNA reads TGTGCCAGCAGTTTACAGGGGGCTCAATTCTATGGCTACACCTTC.

This clone has more than one count but fewer than ten. The chain combines TRBV7-2 with TRBJ1-2; TRBD1 agrees at 7 bases. The CDR3 loop spans 14 amino acids. Germline V lookup: CDR1 SGHTA, CDR2 FQGNSA. Germline trimming cut 5 bases from V and 5 bases from J; bases unmatched to any gene: 8. The CDR3 coding sequence is TGTGCCAGCAGCCTCGACAGGGTCGTATATGGCTACACCTTC. It codes for CASSLDRVVYGYTF.

This clone appeared a single time. V is TRBV28 and J is TRBJ2-3; D is unclear. Germline assignment: CDR1 MDHEN and CDR2 SYDVKM. The ends were cut back, 4 bases at V and 1 base at J, with 9 bases in the middle. This CDR3 region has 14 residues. The CDR3 protein is CASSWRFRTDTQYF. DNA for the CDR3: TGTGCCAGCAGTTGGCGGTTCCGCACAGATACGCAGTATTTT. The entire variable domain, with the rest obtained from reference TRBV28 and TRBJ2-3, is as follows: DVKVTQSSRYLVKRTGEKVFLECVQDMDHENMFWYRQDPGLGLRLIYFSYDVKMKEKGDIPEGYSVSREKKERFSLILESASTNQTSMYLCASSWRFRTDTQYFGPGTRLTVL.

J is TRBJ1-2 and V is TRBV28; D remains unclear. V shed 6 bases and J shed 4 bases, with 21 bases lying between them. Per germline, CDR1 MDHEN and CDR2 SYDVKM. The CDR3 is 16 residues long. As DNA, the CDR3 is TGTGCCAGCAGCTCACCTTCGGACGGGAAAAGCTATGGCTACACCTTC. Protein: CASSSPSDGKSYGYTF.

The gene calls are TRBV6-5 and TRBJ1-1; 9 nucleotides align to TRBD1. Germline V gene sequence: CDR1 MNHEY, CDR2 SVGAGI. The CDR3 has 15 residues. Trimming took 5 bases from V and 4 from J; bases not matched to a gene: 8. In nucleotides, the CDR3 is TGTGCCAGCAGTCCCCGGGACAGGGTAGGCACTGAAGCTTTCTTT. Protein product: CASSPRDRVGTEAFF.

The rearrangement joins TRBV28 to TRBJ1-1; possibly TRBD1 for D (6 bases). CDR1 and CDR2 (germline): MDHEN, SYDVKM. The length of the CDR3 is 19 residues. Trimming removed 1 base from V and 0 bases from J, with 21 bases in between. The CDR3 loop is CASSLYAVRGGEMNTEAFF. In DNA, the CDR3 is TGTGCCAGCAGTTTATATGCCGTTAGGGGGGGGGAGATGAACACTGAAGCTTTCTTT.

The rearrangement uses TRBV19 and TRBJ1-1; D is possibly TRBD1 (5 bases). Germline V CDR1 and CDR2: LNHDA, SQIVND (reference sequence). The length of the CDR3 is 13 residues. The V end lost 7 bases, the J end lost 3 bases, and 12 bases lay between the germline ends. DNA of the CDR3: TGTGCCAGTAAGTCCTGGGGGGACACTGAAGCTTTCTTT. This sequence encodes CASKSWGDTEAFF.